This TCR beta chain was sequenced for a study of CD8 T cells in Susac syndrome. The T cells that were sequenced for TCR beta were CD8+ and CD4+ cells from blood. The RNA input was roughly 0.45 to 1 ug, and it was reverse transcribed with random hexamers. Amplification of TCR beta CDR3 spanned 54 Vbeta and 13 Jbeta via immunoSEQ multiplex PCR. Each CDR3 protein is one row after TCRdb ran MiXCR on the immunoSEQ multiplex PCR reads. This table holds roughly 120,000 distinct CDR3 sequences, about 95% found once. Germline CDR1 is LNHDA and CDR2 is SQIVND (reference sequence). The CDR3 has 14 residues. V lost 1 base and J lost 9; bases outside the gene matches: 6.

The clonotype was recovered from a human donor in good health. The chain couples TRBV19 to TRBJ2-1; 7 bases map to TRBD2. The sequencing sample was made of CD4+ T cells from PBMCs. CDR3 in amino acids: CASSIVGGGVEQFF. CDR3 in DNA: TGTGCCAGTAGTATAGTGGGGGGAGGGGTTGAGCAGTTCTTC.